This T cell receptor (beta chain) was documented in a study of cytomegalovirus exposure and HLA in healthy donors. The PCR employed 60 Vbeta primers together with 13 Jbeta primers. The protocol was immunoSEQ multiplex PCR, while the TCRdb copy is restricted to in-frame clones and leaves out a portion. This table lists 200,000 or so clones. This CDR3 is built from 15 residues. Germline CDR1 reads MNHEY; CDR2 reads SVGAGI. With V trimmed by 6 bases and J by 3 bases, 6 bases remained unmatched. Points from the study as a whole: Testing in vitro showed a few CMV-associated chains specific for CMV antigens.

A word on this clone: Antigen specificity is unknown.

Material for sequencing was PBMCs. The J gene is TRBJ1-5, the V gene TRBV6-5; 9 nucleotides line up with TRBD1. The sequence was obtained from a boy younger than 18 in good health and CMV-seronegative. CDR3 region: CASRPDRGDNQPQHF. CDR3 bases: TGTGCCAGCAGACCGGACAGGGGTGACAATCAGCCCCAGCATTTT.